This T cell receptor (beta chain) was documented in a study of beta chain features in type 1 diabetes. General study results and limits: For type 1 diabetes patients, VDJ junctions showed fewer insertions and more deletions. Cells with high TCR expression could be over-represented by cDNA sequencing.

All of the isolated RNA was reverse transcribed, so expressed TCRB transcripts were sequenced. Measured with immunoSEQ multiplex PCR; TCRdb has only the in-frame clones, and not every one. The table lists about 330,000 clones, approximately 10% of them singletons. Without exception, sorted populations had purity beyond 95%. The table lists this clone with a few counts. The antigen remains undetermined. Unmatched junction bases numbered 6, after V lost 4 bases and J lost 2 bases. The CDR3 has 18 residues. CDR1 and CDR2 (germline): ENHRY, SYGVKD. Sequencing used naive CD4+ T cells from blood. The chain has TRBV10-3 and TRBJ2-2; TRBD2 matches at 14 bases. This TCR derives from a woman aged 25 to 39 in good health. In DNA form, the CDR3 reads TGTGCCATCAGTGTGGGACTAGCGGGAGCGGATAACACCGGGGAGCTGTTTTTT. It codes for CAISVGLAGADNTGELFF.